This T cell receptor (beta chain) comes out of a study of CD8 T cells in Susac syndrome. V was shortened by 3 bases and J by 7 bases, with 18 bases between the two germline ends. In germline, CDR1 is DFQATT, CDR2 SNEGSKA (reference sequence). There are 14 residues in the CDR3. Random hexamers were used to reverse transcribe about 0.45 to 1 ug of RNA. Amplification of TCR beta CDR3 spanned 54 Vbeta and 13 Jbeta via immunoSEQ multiplex PCR. TCRdb redid the calling of the immunoSEQ multiplex PCR reads with MiXCR, one entry per CDR3 protein. This sample yields some 150,000 distinct CDR3 sequences, of which 90% to 96% are seen a single time; about 0.08% belongs to the top ten.

Sequenced material: CD4+ T cells from PBMCs. The sequence was obtained from a human donor with Susac syndrome. The chain combines TRBV20-1 with TRBJ1-2, with D maybe TRBD1 (5 bases). In nucleotides, the CDR3 is TGCAGTGCTAGCCTCAGGGCAACCTTGGGTGGCTACACCTTC. Its protein is CSASLRATLGGYTF.